These T cell receptor beta chains were read from a single sample in a study of Graves' ophthalmopathy and Graves' hyperthyroidism. Via MiXCR, TCRdb re-called the multiplex PCR reads, giving one row per CDR3 protein. The table lists about 230,000 distinct CDR3 sequences, 45% of them singletons, with around half in the top ten. Specimen: peripheral blood. The receptors come from an adult man with Graves' ophthalmopathy. The CDR3 runs from the conserved cysteine through the conserved F or W. D genes are given only for firm matches. Rows may omit the clone size; those that give it use once, few, many or a size class.

v_gene	d_gene	abundance	j_gene	len	CDR3aa	CDR3nt
TRBV19	NA	NA	TRBJ1-1	14	CASGSGAWDTEAFF	TGTGCCAGTGGGTCGGGGGCTTGGGACACTGAAGCTTTCTTT
TRBV19	NA	few	TRBJ2-6	14	CASSMGGLANVLTF	TGTGCCAGTAGTATGGGGGGATTGGCCAACGTCCTGACTTTC
TRBV29-1	NA	NA	TRBJ1-4	10	CSVEDLQVFF	TGCAGCGTTGAAGATCTCCAGGTGTTTTTT
TRBV12-3/TRBV12-4	TRBD1	NA	TRBJ1-6	15	CASLLSGQVNSPLHF	TGTGCCAGCCTTTTATCCGGACAGGTTAATTCACCCCTCCACTTT
TRBV9	TRBD1	NA	TRBJ1-6	13	CASSPGTGYPLHF	TGTGCCAGCAGTCCCGGGACAGGGTATCCCCTCCACTTT
TRBV6-2/TRBV6-3	TRBD2	NA	TRBJ2-7	15	CASSTAGGGTREQYF	TGTGCCAGCAGTACCGCGGGGGGCGGAACTCGCGAGCAGTACTTC
TRBV10-3	TRBD2	few	TRBJ2-6	21	CAISGSDTSGRSGSGANVLTF	TGTGCCATCAGTGGGAGCGATACTAGCGGGAGGTCTGGATCGGGGGCCAACGTCCTGACTTTC
TRBV7-9	NA	NA	TRBJ2-6	11	CASSAGRPEAF	TGTGCCAGCAGCGCGGGACGTCCGGAAGCTTTC
TRBV12-3/TRBV12-4	TRBD1	NA	TRBJ2-5	14	CASSPGQGAPTQYF	TGTGCCAGCAGTCCGGGACAGGGGGCGCCGACCCAGTACTTC
TRBV28	NA	NA	TRBJ2-5	13	CASSLWEGASQYF	TGTGCCAGCAGTTTATGGGAGGGGGCCTCCCAGTACTTC
TRBV10-3	TRBD1	many	TRBJ1-5	14	CAIAPDRNNQPQHF	TGTGCCATTGCCCCGGACAGGAACAATCAGCCCCAGCATTTT
TRBV11-2	NA	few	TRBJ1-5	15	CASSSQGVSNQPQHF	TGTGCCAGCAGTTCACAGGGAGTGAGTAATCAGCCCCAGCATTTT
TRBV19	NA	NA	TRBJ2-7	14	CASSIAAGPYEQYF	TGTGCCAGTAGTATAGCGGCAGGGCCCTACGAGCAGTACTTC
TRBV20-1	TRBD2	NA	TRBJ2-5	14	CSAFSGGAAETQYF	TGCAGTGCATTTAGCGGGGGGGCGGCAGAGACCCAGTACTTC
TRBV9	TRBD1	few	TRBJ1-1	14	CASSPAGGSRRPFF	TGTGCCAGCAGCCCAGCAGGGGGCAGTAGGAGGCCTTTCTTT
TRBV7-9	NA	NA	TRBJ2-7	13	CASSPGFFGEQYF	TGTGCCAGCAGCCCGGGATTTTTCGGGGAGCAGTACTTC
TRBV7-9	NA	NA	TRBJ2-5	15	CASSSTGTHAETQYF	TGTGCCAGCAGCTCCACCGGGACACACGCGGAGACCCAGTACTTC
TRBV7-9	TRBD1	NA	TRBJ2-7	14	CASNLETGGAEQYF	TGTGCCAGCAACTTAGAAACAGGGGGCGCGGAGCAGTACTTC
TRBV3-1	NA	NA	TRBJ2-7	12	CASGRLSYEQYF	TGTGCCAGCGGGAGACTATCCTACGAGCAGTACTTC
TRBV20-1	NA	NA	TRBJ2-2	15	CSASSGVSRAGELFF	TGCAGTGCTAGTTCCGGGGTTAGCAGAGCCGGGGAGCTGTTTTTT
TRBV6-6	NA	NA	TRBJ1-2	13	CASSPPGDDGYTF	TGTGCCAGCAGTCCCCCCGGGGATGATGGCTACACCTTC
TRBV2	NA	NA	TRBJ1-5	14	CASVGPGRNQPQHF	TGTGCCAGCGTAGGACCAGGGCGCAATCAGCCCCAGCATTTT
TRBV14	NA	few	TRBJ2-2	14	CASSQGGGHGELFF	TGTGCCAGCAGCCAAGGCGGGGGACACGGGGAGCTGTTTTTT
TRBV29-1	TRBD1	medium-sized	TRBJ1-2	15	CSVAKETGRNGGYTF	TGCAGCGTAGCCAAGGAGACAGGGAGGAATGGAGGCTACACCTTC
TRBV24-1	NA	once	TRBJ1-5	15	CATSDPGRGVQPQHF	TGTGCCACCAGTGATCCCGGAAGGGGCGTTCAGCCCCAGCATTTT
TRBV20-1	NA	few	TRBJ2-7	14	CSARPGLTLGEQYF	TGCAGTGCTAGACCGGGACTTACGTTAGGGGAGCAGTACTTC
TRBV19	NA	few	TRBJ2-7	14	CASSRGTLLLEQYF	TGTGCCAGTAGTCGGGGGACCCTATTGCTCGAGCAGTACTTC
TRBV28	NA	NA	TRBJ1-5	14	CASAIGGGNQPQHF	TGTGCCAGCGCCATAGGGGGTGGCAATCAGCCCCAGCATTTT
TRBV19	NA	NA	TRBJ2-7	14	CASRPTQGPREQYF	TGTGCCAGTAGACCGACGCAGGGCCCTCGCGAGCAGTACTTC
TRBV5-5	NA	NA	TRBJ2-5	13	CASSLWYYETQYF	TGTGCCAGCAGCTTGTGGTATTACGAGACCCAGTACTTC
TRBV2	TRBD1	NA	TRBJ2-5	14	CASSAGQGKETQYF	TGTGCCAGCAGCGCGGGACAGGGTAAAGAGACCCAGTACTTC
TRBV16	TRBD1	NA	TRBJ1-2	15	CASSPPLAGGHGYTF	TGTGCCAGCAGCCCCCCCCTGGCAGGGGGCCATGGCTACACCTTC